Reported below is one TCR beta chain. Its antigen is currently unknown. This may arise from a read error, as a much more abundant clone is one base away. The final CDR3 position lacks the conserved phenylalanine or tryptophan, pointing to a likely read error. TCRdb re-analysed the reads in MiXCR, keeping a single row per CDR3 protein. This sample yields hundreds of thousands of distinct CDR3 sequences, of which 30% to 35% are seen a single time; 15% to 20% belongs to the top ten. The entry originates in a study of T cell repertoires in cytomegalovirus infection. Whole-study results and caveats: HLA-C-restricted CMV clonotypes gave the most frequent clonotype in two of eight donors.

The CDR3 runs 14 residues. CDR1 is SGHTA and CDR2 is FQGNSA in the germline V gene. V was clipped by 2 bases and J by 3 bases, with 10 bases between them. The input for sequencing was cultured PBMCs, taken from culture after CMV antigen stimulation. This receptor was identified in a human donor in good health (CMV status not recorded). Some clones in this sample may be carry-over from other donors' samples. The gene calls are TRBV7-2 and TRBJ1-1; D not certain. CDR3 residues: CASSLRRVDTEAFC. Here the CDR3 DNA reads TGTGCCAGCAGCTTACGCCGGGTGGACACTGAAGCTTTCTGT.